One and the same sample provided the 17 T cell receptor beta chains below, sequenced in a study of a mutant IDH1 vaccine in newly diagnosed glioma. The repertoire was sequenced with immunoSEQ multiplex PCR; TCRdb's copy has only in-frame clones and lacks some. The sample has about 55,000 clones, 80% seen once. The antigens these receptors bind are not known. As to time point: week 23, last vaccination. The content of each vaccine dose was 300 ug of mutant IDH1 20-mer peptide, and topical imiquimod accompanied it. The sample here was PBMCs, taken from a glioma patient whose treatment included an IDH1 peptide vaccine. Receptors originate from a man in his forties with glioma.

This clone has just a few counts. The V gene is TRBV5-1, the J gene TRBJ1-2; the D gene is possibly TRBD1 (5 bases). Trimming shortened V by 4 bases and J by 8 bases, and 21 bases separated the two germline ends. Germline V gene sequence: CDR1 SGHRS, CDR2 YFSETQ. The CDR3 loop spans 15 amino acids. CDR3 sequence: CASSETGTEALGYTF. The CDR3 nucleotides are TGCGCCAGCAGCGAAACCGGGACCGAAGCGCTGGGCTACACCTTC.

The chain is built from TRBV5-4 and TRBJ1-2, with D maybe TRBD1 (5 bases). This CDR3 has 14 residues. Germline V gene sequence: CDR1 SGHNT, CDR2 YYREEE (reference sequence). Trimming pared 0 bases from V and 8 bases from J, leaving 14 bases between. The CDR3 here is CASSLAGRGPGYTF. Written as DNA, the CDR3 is TGTGCCAGCAGCTTGGCCGGGAGGGGCCCCGGCTACACCTTC.

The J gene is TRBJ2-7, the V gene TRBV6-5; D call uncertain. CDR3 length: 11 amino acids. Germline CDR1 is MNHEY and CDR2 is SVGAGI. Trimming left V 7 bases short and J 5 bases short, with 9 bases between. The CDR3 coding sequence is TGTGCCAGCAAAGGGCTCGACGAGCAGTACTTC. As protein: CASKGLDEQYF.

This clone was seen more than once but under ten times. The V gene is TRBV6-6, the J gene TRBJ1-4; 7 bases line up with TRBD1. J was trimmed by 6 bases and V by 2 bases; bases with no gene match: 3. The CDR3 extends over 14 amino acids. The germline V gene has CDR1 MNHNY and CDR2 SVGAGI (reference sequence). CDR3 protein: CASSYQQGHEKLFF. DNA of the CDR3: TGTGCCAGCAGTTACCAACAGGGGCATGAAAAACTGTTTTTT.

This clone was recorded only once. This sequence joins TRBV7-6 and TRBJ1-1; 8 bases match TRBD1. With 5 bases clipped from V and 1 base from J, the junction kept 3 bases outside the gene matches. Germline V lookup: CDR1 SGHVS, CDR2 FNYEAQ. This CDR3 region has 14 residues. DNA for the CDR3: TGTGCCAGCAGCCGCACAGGGGGGAACACTGAAGCTTTCTTT. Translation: CASSRTGGNTEAFF.

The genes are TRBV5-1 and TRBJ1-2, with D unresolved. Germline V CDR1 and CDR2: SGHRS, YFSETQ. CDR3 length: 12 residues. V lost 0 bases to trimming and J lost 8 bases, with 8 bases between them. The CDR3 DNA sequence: TGCGCCAGCAGCTTGGGAGGCAGGGGCTACACCTTC. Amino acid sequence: CASSLGGRGYTF.

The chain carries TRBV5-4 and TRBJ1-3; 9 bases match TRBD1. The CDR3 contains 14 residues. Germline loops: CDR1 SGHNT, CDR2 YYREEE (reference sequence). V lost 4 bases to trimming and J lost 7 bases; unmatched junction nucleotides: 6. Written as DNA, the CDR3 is TGTGCCAGCAGCCCGGGACAGGGTGGGAACACCATATATTTT. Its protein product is CASSPGQGGNTIYF.

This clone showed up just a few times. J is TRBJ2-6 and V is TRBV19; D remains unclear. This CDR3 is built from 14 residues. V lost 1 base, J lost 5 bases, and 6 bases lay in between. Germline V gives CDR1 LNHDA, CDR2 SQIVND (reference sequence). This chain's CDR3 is CASSIGKWANVLTF. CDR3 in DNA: TGTGCCAGTAGTATAGGGAAGTGGGCCAACGTCCTGACTTTC.

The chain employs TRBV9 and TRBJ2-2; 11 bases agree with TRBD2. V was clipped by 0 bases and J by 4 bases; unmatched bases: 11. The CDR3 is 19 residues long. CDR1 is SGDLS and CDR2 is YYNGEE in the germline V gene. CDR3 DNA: TGTGCCAGCAGCGTAGCAGTCTTTGGGACTAGCGGATCCACCGGGGAGCTGTTTTTT. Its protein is CASSVAVFGTSGSTGELFF.

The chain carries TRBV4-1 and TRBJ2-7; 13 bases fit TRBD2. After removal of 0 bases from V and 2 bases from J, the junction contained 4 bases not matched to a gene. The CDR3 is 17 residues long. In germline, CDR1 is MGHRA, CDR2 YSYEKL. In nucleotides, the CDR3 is TGCGCCAGCAGCCAAGAGATAGGGACTAGCGGGGCCTACGAGCAGTACTTC. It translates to CASSQEIGTSGAYEQYF.

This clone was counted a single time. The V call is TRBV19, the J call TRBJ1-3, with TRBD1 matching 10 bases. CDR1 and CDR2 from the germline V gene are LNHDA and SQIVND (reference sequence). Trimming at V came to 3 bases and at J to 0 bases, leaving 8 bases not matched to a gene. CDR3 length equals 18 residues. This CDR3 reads CASSMRGQGVNSGNTIYF. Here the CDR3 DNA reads TGTGCCAGTAGTATGAGAGGACAGGGGGTAAACTCTGGAAACACCATATATTTT. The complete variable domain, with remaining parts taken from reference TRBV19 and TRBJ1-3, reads DGGITQSPKYLFRKEGQNVTLSCEQNLNHDAMYWYRQDPGQGLRLIYYSQIVNDFQKGDIAEGYSVSREKKESFPLTVTSAQKNPTAFYLCASSMRGQGVNSGNTIYFGEGSWLTVV.

CDR3 amino acids: CASKQGGTYGYTF. Written as DNA, the CDR3 is TGTGCCAGTAAACAGGGGGGCACCTATGGCTACACCTTC. V usage is TRBV5-4 and J usage is TRBJ1-2; 8 nucleotides agree with TRBD1. The V and J ends lost 8 bases and 4 bases, in that order; junction bases with no gene match: 7. This CDR3 comprises 13 residues. Per the germline V gene, CDR1 is SGHNT and CDR2 is YYREEE (reference sequence).

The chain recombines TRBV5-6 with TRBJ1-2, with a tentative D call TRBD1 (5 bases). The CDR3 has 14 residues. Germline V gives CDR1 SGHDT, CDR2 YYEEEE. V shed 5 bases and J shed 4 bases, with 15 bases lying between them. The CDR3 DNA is TGTGCCAGCAGGAGGGGAGAGCTCGCCTATGGCTACACCTTC. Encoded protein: CASRRGELAYGYTF.

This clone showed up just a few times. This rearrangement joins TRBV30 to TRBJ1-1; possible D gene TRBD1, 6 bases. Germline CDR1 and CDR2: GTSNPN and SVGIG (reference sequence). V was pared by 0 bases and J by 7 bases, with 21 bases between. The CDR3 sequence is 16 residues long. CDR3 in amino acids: CAWSVGGTAGIGEAFF. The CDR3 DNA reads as TGTGCCTGGAGTGTAGGGGGGACGGCTGGGATCGGTGAAGCTTTCTTT.

This CDR3 reads CAWSGTAGANVLTF. CDR3 nucleotide sequence: TGTGCCTGGAGTGGGACAGCTGGGGCCAACGTCCTGACTTTC. The chain combines TRBV30 with TRBJ2-6; tentative D call: TRBD1 (6 bases). CDR3 length equals 14 residues. V lost 1 base, J lost 2 bases, and 6 bases lay in between. Germline CDR1 GTSNPN, CDR2 SVGIG (reference sequence).

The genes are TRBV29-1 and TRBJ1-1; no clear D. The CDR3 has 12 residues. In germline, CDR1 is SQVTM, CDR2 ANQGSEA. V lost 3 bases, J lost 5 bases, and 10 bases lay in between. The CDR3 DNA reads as TGCAGCGTTGATAGGAGGAGTACTGAAGCTTTCTTT. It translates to CSVDRRSTEAFF.

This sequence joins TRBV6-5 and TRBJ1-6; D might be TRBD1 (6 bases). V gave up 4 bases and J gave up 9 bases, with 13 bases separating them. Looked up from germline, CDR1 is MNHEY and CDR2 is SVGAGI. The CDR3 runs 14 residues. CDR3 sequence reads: CASSLGTPVSPLHF. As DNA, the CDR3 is TGTGCCAGCAGTTTAGGGACACCGGTTTCACCCCTCCACTTT.